These 10 T cell receptor beta chains originate from one sample sequenced in a study of cytomegalovirus exposure and HLA in healthy donors. Vbeta (60) and Jbeta (13) primers were used in the PCR. Clones were read by immunoSEQ multiplex PCR, and TCRdb kept only the in-frame ones, dropping some. The sample records 65,000 to 85,000 clones, 78% being singletons. Sequences were obtained from PBMCs. The receptors were sampled from a woman aged 40 to 50 in good health and CMV-seropositive.

Written as DNA, the CDR3 is TGTGCCAGCAGCTCTCGTGGCATTTACACCGGGGAGCTGTTTTTT. It specifies CASSSRGIYTGELFF. The chain combines TRBV21-1 with TRBJ2-2; the tabulated D call, TRBD1, remains unverified against the DNA. TRBV21-1 is given as a pseudogene. The CDR3 extends over 15 amino acids.

The table lists this clone with a count of one. The genes are TRBV9 and TRBJ2-3; 8 bases match TRBD1. Germline CDR1 and CDR2: SGDLS and YYNGEE. V shed 0 bases, J shed 3 bases, and the junction held 0 bases outside the gene matches. This CDR3 has 14 amino acids. The DNA for the CDR3 is TGTGCCAGCAGCGTAGGACAGGGGACAGATACGCAGTATTTT. Translation: CASSVGQGTDTQYF.

The V call is TRBV4-1, the J call TRBJ1-3, with D maybe TRBD1 (6 bases). The ends were cut back, 2 bases at V and 0 bases at J, with 8 bases in the middle. Per the germline V gene, CDR1 is MGHRA and CDR2 is YSYEKL. The CDR3 is made up of 15 amino acids. CDR3 sequence reads: CASSQLDSSGNTIYF. CDR3 in DNA: TGCGCCAGCAGCCAATTGGACAGCTCTGGAAACACCATATATTTT.

V gene TRBV7-9 combines with J gene TRBJ1-1; D is unclear. Trimming removed 5 bases at V and 5 bases at J, with 6 bases between. The CDR3 totals 11 residues. Germline loops: CDR1 SEHNR, CDR2 FQNEAQ (reference sequence). Here the CDR3 DNA reads TGTGCCAGCAGCCCCGGGACTGAAGCTTTCTTT. Translated, it gives CASSPGTEAFF.

The chain recombines TRBV7-6 with TRBJ1-5; D might be TRBD1 (5 bases). Germline CDR1 is SGHVS and CDR2 is FNYEAQ. The CDR3 is 14 residues long. Trimming pared 2 bases from V and 7 bases from J, leaving 12 bases between. In DNA, the CDR3 is TGTGCCAGCAGCTTAAGCGTGGGGGGACAGCCCCAGCATTTT. It codes for CASSLSVGGQPQHF. The entire variable domain, with the rest obtained from reference TRBV7-6 and TRBJ1-5, is as follows: GAGVSQSPRYKVTKRGQDVALRCDPISGHVSLYWYRQALGQGPEFLTYFNYEAQQDKSGLPNDRFSAERPEGSISTLTIQRTEQRDSAMYRCASSLSVGGQPQHFGDGTRLSIL.

CDR3 loop: CATDSPSGNTDTQYF. CDR3 coding DNA: TGTGCCACAGACTCCCCTAGCGGGAACACAGATACGCAGTATTTT. The chain has TRBV7-2 and TRBJ2-3, with 9 positions matching TRBD2. This CDR3 has 15 residues. Germline trimming cut 10 bases from V and 2 bases from J; bases unmatched to any gene: 10. Germline V CDR1 and CDR2: SGHTA, FQGNSA.

The chain joins TRBV25-1 to TRBJ1-6; D may be TRBD1 (6 bases). Trimming removed 5 bases at V and 7 bases at J, with 15 bases between. From germline, CDR1 is MGHDK and CDR2 SYGVNS. The CDR3 is 15 residues long. Written as DNA, the CDR3 is TGTGCCAGCAGTCTAGGGGGGGGTGGCAATTCACCCCTCCACTTT. It is translated as CASSLGGGGNSPLHF.

The rearrangement links TRBV19 to TRBJ1-6; the match to TRBD1 covers 9 bases. Unmatched junction bases numbered 5, after V lost 7 bases and J lost 7 bases. The CDR3 loop spans 14 amino acids. Germline assignment: CDR1 LNHDA and CDR2 SQIVND (reference sequence). The CDR3 coding sequence is TGTGCCAGTACCCCGACAGGGGGGAATTCACCCCTCCACTTT. Protein product: CASTPTGGNSPLHF.

CDR3 residues: CAVGTGVNTEAFF. CDR3 bases: TGTGCCGTCGGGACAGGAGTGAACACTGAAGCTTTCTTT. The J gene is TRBJ1-1, the V gene TRBV10-3; TRBD1 aligns across 8 bases. The trim removed 11 bases at V and 0 bases at J, leaving 5 bases unmatched. CDR1 and CDR2 (germline): ENHRY, SYGVKD. The CDR3 is made up of 13 amino acids.

This chain joins TRBV2 and TRBJ2-7, with D perhaps TRBD2 (6 bases). The CDR3 runs to 14 residues. The germline V and J ends were trimmed by 7 bases and 0 bases, with 13 bases remaining between them. Germline assignment: CDR1 SNHLY and CDR2 FYNNEI. In DNA, the CDR3 is TGTGCCAGCACTGCGGGGCACAGCTCCTACGAGCAGTACTTC. Encoded protein: CASTAGHSSYEQYF.